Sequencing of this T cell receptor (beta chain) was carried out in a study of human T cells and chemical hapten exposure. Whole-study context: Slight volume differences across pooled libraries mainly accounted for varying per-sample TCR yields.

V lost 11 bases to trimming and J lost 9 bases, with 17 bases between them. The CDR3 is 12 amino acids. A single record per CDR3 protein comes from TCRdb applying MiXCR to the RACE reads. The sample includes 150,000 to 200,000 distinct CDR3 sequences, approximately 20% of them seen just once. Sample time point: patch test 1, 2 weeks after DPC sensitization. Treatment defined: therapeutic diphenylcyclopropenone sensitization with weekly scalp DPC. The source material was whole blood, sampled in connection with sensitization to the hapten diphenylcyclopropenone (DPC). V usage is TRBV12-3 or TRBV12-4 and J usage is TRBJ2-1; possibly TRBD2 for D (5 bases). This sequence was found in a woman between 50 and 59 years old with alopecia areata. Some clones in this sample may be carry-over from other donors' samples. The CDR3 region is CASASARGEQFF. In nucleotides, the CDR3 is TGTGCCTCAGCATCGGCCCGGGGTGAGCAGTTCTTC.